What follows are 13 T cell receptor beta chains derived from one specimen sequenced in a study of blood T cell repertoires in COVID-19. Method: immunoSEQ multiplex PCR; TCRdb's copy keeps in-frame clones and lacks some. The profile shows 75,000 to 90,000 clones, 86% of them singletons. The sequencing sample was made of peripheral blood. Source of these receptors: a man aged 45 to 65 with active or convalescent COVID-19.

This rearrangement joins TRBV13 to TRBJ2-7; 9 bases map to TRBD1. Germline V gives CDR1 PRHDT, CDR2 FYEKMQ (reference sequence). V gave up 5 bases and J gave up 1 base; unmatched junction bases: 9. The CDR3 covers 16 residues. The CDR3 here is CASSLGTGTFSYEQYV. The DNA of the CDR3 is TGTGCCAGCAGCCTTGGGACAGGGACCTTTTCCTACGAGCAGTACGTC.

Here the CDR3 reads CATSDRTDQPQHF. CDR3 sequence (DNA): TGTGCCACCAGTGACCGGACAGATCAGCCCCAGCATTTT. The J gene is TRBJ1-5, the V gene TRBV24-1; weak D call: TRBD1 (6 bases). The germline CDR1 and CDR2 sequences are KGHDR and SFDVKD. V lost 4 bases, J lost 5 bases, and 8 bases lay in between. The CDR3 is 13 residues long.

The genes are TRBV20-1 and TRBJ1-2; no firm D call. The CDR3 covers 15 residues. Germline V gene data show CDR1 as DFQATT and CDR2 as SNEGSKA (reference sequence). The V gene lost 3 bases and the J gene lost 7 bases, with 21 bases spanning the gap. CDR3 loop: CSASPADLLLGGYTF. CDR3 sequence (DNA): TGCAGTGCTAGTCCCGCGGACTTGCTTCTTGGTGGCTACACCTTC.

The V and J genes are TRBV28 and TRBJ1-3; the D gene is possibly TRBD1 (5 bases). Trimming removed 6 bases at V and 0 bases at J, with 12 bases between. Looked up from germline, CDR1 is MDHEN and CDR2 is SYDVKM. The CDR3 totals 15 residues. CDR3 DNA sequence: TGTGCCAGCAGGGAGGGGTCGGACTCTGGAAACACCATATATTTT. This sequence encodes CASREGSDSGNTIYF.

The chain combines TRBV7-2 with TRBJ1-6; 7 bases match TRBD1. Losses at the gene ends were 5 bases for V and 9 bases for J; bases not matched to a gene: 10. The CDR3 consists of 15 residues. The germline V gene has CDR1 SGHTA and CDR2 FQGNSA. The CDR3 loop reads CASSISTGSGSPLHF. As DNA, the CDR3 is TGTGCCAGCAGCATTTCGACAGGGTCGGGTTCACCCCTCCACTTT.

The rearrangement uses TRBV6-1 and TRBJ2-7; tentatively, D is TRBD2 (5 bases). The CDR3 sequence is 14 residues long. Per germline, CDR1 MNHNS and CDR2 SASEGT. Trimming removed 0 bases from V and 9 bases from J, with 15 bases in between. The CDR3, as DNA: TGTGCCAGCAGTGAAGCTGTGGAGCTCCGGGGGCAGTACTTC. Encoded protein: CASSEAVELRGQYF.

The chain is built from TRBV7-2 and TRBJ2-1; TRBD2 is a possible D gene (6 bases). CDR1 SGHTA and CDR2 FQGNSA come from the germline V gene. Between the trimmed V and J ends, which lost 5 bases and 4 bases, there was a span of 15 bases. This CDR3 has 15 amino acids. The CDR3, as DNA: TGTGCCAGCAGCCCCTCCGGGGGATCTTACAATGAGCAGTTCTTC. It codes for CASSPSGGSYNEQFF.

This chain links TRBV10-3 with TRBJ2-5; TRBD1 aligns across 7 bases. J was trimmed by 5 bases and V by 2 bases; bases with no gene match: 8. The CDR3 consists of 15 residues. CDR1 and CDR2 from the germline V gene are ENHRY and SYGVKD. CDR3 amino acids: CAISERLGGTETQYF. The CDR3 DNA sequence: TGTGCCATCAGTGAGCGTCTAGGGGGCACGGAGACCCAGTACTTC.

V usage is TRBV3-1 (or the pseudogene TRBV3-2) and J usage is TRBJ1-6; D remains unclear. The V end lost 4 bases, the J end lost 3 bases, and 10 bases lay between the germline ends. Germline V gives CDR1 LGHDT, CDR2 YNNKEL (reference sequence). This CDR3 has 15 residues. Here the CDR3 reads CASSLSSSYNSPLHF. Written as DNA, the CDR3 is TGTGCCAGCAGCCTTAGCTCCAGCTATAATTCACCCCTCCACTTT.

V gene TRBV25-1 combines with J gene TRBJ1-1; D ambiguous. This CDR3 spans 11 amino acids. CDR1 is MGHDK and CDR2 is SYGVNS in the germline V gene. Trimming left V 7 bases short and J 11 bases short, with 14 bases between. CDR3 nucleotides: TGTGCCAGCATGGGGAGAGAATTGGCTTTCTTT. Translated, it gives CASMGRELAFF.

The chain's CDR3 is CSANDRDRGTYEQYF. The CDR3 nucleotides are TGCAGTGCTAATGACCGGGACAGGGGTACCTACGAGCAGTACTTC. This chain connects TRBV20-1 to TRBJ2-7; 10 bases map to TRBD1. CDR3 size: 15 residues. V was pared by 4 bases and J by 2 bases, with 8 bases of the junction left unmatched. Germline V gene sequence: CDR1 DFQATT, CDR2 SNEGSKA (reference sequence).

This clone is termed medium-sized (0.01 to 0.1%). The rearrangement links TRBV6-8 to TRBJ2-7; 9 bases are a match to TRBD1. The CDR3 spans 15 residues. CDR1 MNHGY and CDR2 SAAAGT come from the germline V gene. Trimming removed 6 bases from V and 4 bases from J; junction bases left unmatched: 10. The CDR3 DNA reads TGTGCCAGCAGACCCGACAGGGGGTGGATTTACGAGCAGTACTTC. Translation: CASRPDRGWIYEQYF.

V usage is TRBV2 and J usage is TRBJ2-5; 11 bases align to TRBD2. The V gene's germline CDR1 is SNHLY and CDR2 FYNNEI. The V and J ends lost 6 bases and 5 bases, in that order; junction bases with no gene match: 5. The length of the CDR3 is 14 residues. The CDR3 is CASSSSGGAETQYF. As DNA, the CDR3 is TGTGCCAGCAGCAGTAGCGGGGGGGCGGAGACCCAGTACTTC. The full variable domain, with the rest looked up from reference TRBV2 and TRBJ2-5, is EPEVTQTPSHQVTQMGQEVILRCVPISNHLYFYWYRQILGQKVEFLVSFYNNEISEKSEIFDDQFSVERPDGSNFTLKIRSTKLEDSAMYFCASSSSGGAETQYFGPGTRLLVL.